This TCR beta chain was sequenced for a study of cytomegalovirus exposure and HLA in healthy donors. Study context: Caucasian-associated ancestry cluster membership applied to approximately 84% of a few hundred genotyped donors. General study findings and limits: Reported results showed that the classifier diagnosed cytomegalovirus status with high specificity and sensitivity. The authors enumerated around 150 TCR beta chains as linked to cytomegalovirus.

CDR1 and CDR2 (germline): MDHEN, SYDVKM. CDR3 size: 20 residues. The V end lost 2 bases, the J end lost 0 bases, and 20 bases lay between the germline ends. Primers included in the PCR were 60 Vbeta and 13 Jbeta primers. The method was immunoSEQ multiplex PCR; TCRdb's version includes in-frame clones alone and lacks a portion of them. The data contain roughly 70,000 clones, 75% of them seen just once; the ten biggest clones take up roughly 12%. Regarding this clone: Its antigen is unknown.

The chain uses TRBV28 and TRBJ2-6, with a possible D match to TRBD1 (6 bases). The source of this sequence is a man between 65 and 85 years old in good health and CMV-seronegative. Sequenced: PBMCs. The CDR3 DNA reads TGTGCCAGCAGTTTAGGGTTGGTTGGGGGCCTTATCTCTGGGGCCAACGTCCTGACTTTC. This gives the protein CASSLGLVGGLISGANVLTF.